This T cell receptor (beta chain) stems from a study of OX40 agonist ivuxolimab in advanced cancers. Turning to the study itself: It was permissible to have had prior anti-PD-1, anti-PD-L1 or anti-CTLA-4 therapy, and approximately 38% had some.

The CDR3 covers 15 residues. Germline V lookup: CDR1 LNHNV, CDR2 YYDKDF (reference sequence). V was cut by 5 bases and J by 4 bases, with 17 bases left in between. General study findings and limits: CD8+ T cells were the subset that, on average, had more expanded clones than CD4+.

Assay used: immunoSEQ multiplex PCR; TCRdb lists only in-frame clones, some missing. The sample lists 95,000 to 100,000 clones; about 84% were seen once. As to this clone: Its antigen remains unidentified.

Here the sequenced sample was CD4+ or CD8+ T cells sorted from blood, taken in a trial of the OX40 agonist ivuxolimab. The clonotype comes from an adult with an advanced solid tumor such as melanoma, head and neck, liver or kidney cancer. The genes are TRBV15 and TRBJ1-2, with D possibly matching TRBD1 (6 bases). In DNA form, the CDR3 reads TGTGCCACCAGCCGACAACGACAGGAGCTCTATGGCTACACCTTC. It yields the protein CATSRQRQELYGYTF.